The subject of this entry is one T cell receptor beta chain. Its antigen remains unidentified. No base quality information exists; no much larger clone differs at one position. The sample contains more than one DNA sequence encoding this CDR3. V gives up 5 bases and J gives up 2 bases, and the segment between their germline ends measures 12 bases. CDR1 is given as SSHAT and CDR2 as FNYEAQ, both from the germline V gene (reference sequence). Counted from cysteine to phenylalanine, this CDR3 has 15 amino acids. The CDR3 DNA has 45 bases and is translated from base 1. These data originate in a study of cytomegalovirus exposure and HLA in healthy donors (dated by TCRdb to about 2017). Concerning the study at large: According to an earlier analysis of several hundred of the donors, about 179 million T cells yielded 117 million unique TCR beta sequences and 276 Gb of sequence data. An early release that covered 500 to 800 HLA-typed donors contained about 300 gigabases of sequencing data and tens of millions of unique TCR sequences. Among the roughly 400 genotyped donors, approximately 81% belonged to the genetic ancestry cluster associated with self-reported Caucasian donors. The aim of the study was to test whether cataloging public T cell receptors could identify signatures of past pathogen exposure. The study profiled the T cell repertoires of about 720 subjects by immunosequencing and related them to cytomegalovirus serostatus. In addition to the first cohort of several hundred subjects, a separate validation cohort of about 120 different subjects was used. High-throughput TCR immunosequencing, statistical association of individual TCRs with disease status, and machine learning were combined to predict cytomegalovirus infection status. A later analysis re-analyzed previously published TCR beta repertoires from approximately 700 donors and added high-resolution HLA genotyping to study TCR occurrence patterns. In the later analysis, no new phenotypic data were used to find candidate immune exposures; instead, reliance was placed on TCR beta sequences and their occurrence across donors. An earlier analysis of 587 of the donors applied high-throughput TCR beta sequencing to assess whether each TCR beta V gene segment acted as functional or pseudogenic. Donor age, sex, ethnicity and CMV serostatus were collected together with the repertoire data. A later genetic analysis took genome-wide SNP genotypes for about 55% of the roughly 700 donors and used that subset as a discovery cohort. Every discovery cohort repertoire had been produced on one sequencing platform. Class I and class II HLA loci were covered by the typing at four-digit resolution. The number of donors typed differed by locus, with roughly 629-640 for A, B, C, DRB1 and DQB1, more than 500 for DQA1, 600 to 610 for DPA1, and under 490 for DPB1. Because of strong linkage in the cohort, five DR-DQ haplotypes were treated as single units for association and clustering. Among a few hundred genotyped donors of the cohort, an average of around 240,000 unique TCR beta nucleotide sequences were sequenced per donor, about a sixth of them non-productive. Overall study results and their limits: According to a later analysis, TCR association rates differed among HLA loci, with DRB1 alleles showing the most associated TCRs and HLA-C alleles showing the fewest. A further reported finding was that TCR beta sequences accurately predicted the HLA-A and HLA-B alleles for most subjects in the first cohort. When HLA alleles, especially DR and DQ, strongly co-occurred, attributing TCR associations to individual alleles was difficult. In both the original and validation cohorts, the classifier was reported to diagnose cytomegalovirus status with high specificity and sensitivity. The cohort was sequenced for TCR beta chains only, and without alpha or paired-chain data the features that could be detected were limited. It was suggested by the authors that the approach could potentially be generalized to other disease states and immunological phenotypes. In an earlier analysis of 587 of the donors, most TCR beta V segments appeared in productive rearrangements about 87% or about 30% of the time, broadly matching IMGT annotations. A later genetic analysis reported fewer N-insertions in productive TCRs among donors in an Asian-associated ancestry cluster than the 666-donor mean. About 15 rarely observed V segments, including chromosome 9 orphons, were excluded from the earlier analysis of about 600 of the donors because counts were too low. In a later analysis, HLA-associated TCR beta chains were found to be more clonally expanded and to have lower generation probabilities than equally common non-associated chains. Across donors, most TCR sequences were observed very rarely, whereas some public TCRs were present in many individuals. V-gene and J-gene trimming of TCR beta chains was associated with a missense DCLRE1C variant in a later genetic analysis, and the association was replicated in an independent cohort. In a later analysis, several top co-occurrence clusters were reported to appear linked to parvovirus B19, influenza, CMV and Epstein-Barr virus. Because some donors lacked HLA typing at each locus, the association tests relied only on the typed subset. Roughly uniform sequencing depth across donors was assumed in presence/absence analyses, although this assumption may not hold. Most CMV-associated TCR beta chains appeared to be HLA-restricted in a later analysis, and the HLA associations seemed to be driven largely by CMV exposure. In vitro tests confirmed that a few of the cytomegalovirus-associated TCR beta chains recognize cytomegalovirus antigens. The only immune exposure information available for the cohort was CMV serostatus. Linkage disequilibrium might explain the correlated functional status among segregating V segments, but an unknown experimental factor could not be excluded. A cluster of highly shared sequence variants was judged likely to be a technical artifact of the sequencing pipeline. Some IMGT-functional V segments, including TRBV6-2 and TRBV6-3, could not be distinguished by the 87-base-pair reads and were therefore excluded. In the study, around 150 TCR beta chains were listed as associated with cytomegalovirus. Specific HLA alleles were associated with over 15,000 TCR beta sequences at a false discovery rate of 0.05 in a later analysis.

Library construction relied on the immunoSEQ multiplex PCR assay. For the multiplex PCR, a mixture combining 60 forward primers for TCR Vbeta segments and 13 reverse primers for TCR Jbeta segments was used. The CDR3 region of rearranged TCR beta genes was amplified from genomic DNA by a multiplex PCR assay. On the Illumina HiSeq System, the amplified TCR beta libraries were sequenced as 87-base-pair reads. The study's own analysis went as follows. In a later analysis, 77 million or so unique TCR beta chains were counted across the roughly 610 repertoires, and approximately 9.9 million of these chains were shared by at least two donors. To remove PCR and sequencing errors, raw reads were error-corrected and collapsed into unique sequences using a nearest-neighbor algorithm that merged closely related sequences. Alignment of CDR3 sequences to IMGT reference sequences was used to assign V, D and J gene segments. For a sequence to be retained, a match of at least six nucleotides to both a V gene segment and a J gene segment was required. A rearrangement was called productive if the CDR3 had no stop codons and remained in frame with V and J, and every other rearrangement was called non-productive. Following IMGT convention, CDR3 was defined as the stretch from the second conserved V-encoded cysteine to the conserved J-encoded phenylalanine. The earlier analysis of about 560 of the donors excluded any sequence lacking an unambiguous match to a single V gene segment. In an earlier analysis of 587 of the donors, a V segment was called functional when productive rearrangements were above 56.7%, and segregating when the standard deviation between donors exceeded 5%. A statistical classification framework was developed to diagnose cytomegalovirus status using the catalog of TCR beta chain sequences. A later analysis assigned V and J genes by comparing TCR nucleotide sequences with IMGT/GENE-DB human TR gene sequences. In a later analysis, CDR3 sequences and most-parsimonious VDJ recombination scenarios were assigned using the TCRdist pipeline. In a later analysis, each TCR beta chain was defined by its CDR3 amino acid sequence together with its V-gene family, and reads without a unique V-gene family were excluded. As a way to deal with suspected cross-contamination and a sequencing artifact, a later analysis dropped 592 nucleotide sequences that were highly shared and had low generation probability. In a later analysis, a clonal expansion index was calculated for each public chain from normalized within-repertoire ranks of inferred template counts. In a later analysis, generation probabilities were computed with a VDJ recombination model fitted to out-of-frame rearrangements, and the resulting probabilities were checked against IGoR. Hypergeometric tests were used in a later analysis to score TCR-TCR, TCR-HLA and TCR-CMV co-occurrence, with a repertoire-size bias correction applied to the TCR pairs. To estimate false discovery rates, a later analysis permuted the HLA or CMV assignments 20 times. In a later analysis, co-occurring TCRs were grouped with DBSCAN, and TCRdist sequence similarity was added when clustering was performed within HLA-allele-positive subsets. Co-occurrence clustering excluded repertoires with fewer than 30,000 or more than 120,000 public chains, plus five with anomalous nucleotide sharing. The table comes from immuneACCESS by way of TCRdb, which keeps in-frame sequences with V and J called. Part of the clones is missing from these tables; in studies checked, under half for an unresolved V gene and the rest for unknown reasons. That table furnishes V, J and clone size, whereas the DNA furnished D and trimming. The sample table holds about 160,000 clones, of which around four fifths were seen once. Around 1.3% of the sample is held by the ten biggest clonotypes.

In total, roughly 670 healthy bone marrow donors made up the cohort. Cohort members were all nominally healthy when sampled, although unrecorded immune exposures were likely present. The donor was CMV seronegative and belonged to the group of 380 or so seronegative cohort members. Each donor provided a peripheral blood sample, and peripheral blood mononuclear cells were used for TCR beta sequencing. Genomic DNA was extracted from the blood cell samples with the Qiagen DNeasy Blood Extraction Kit. The sample comprised PBMCs. This receptor was obtained from a woman in her forties or fifties in good health and CMV-seronegative. Rearrangement joined TRBV7-7 to TRBJ2-2, with TRBD1 as a weak D call on 6 bases. The DNA sequence is as follows: TGTGCCAGCAGCCCGATGACAGGAAACACCGGGGAGCTGTTTTTT. It translates to CASSPMTGNTGELFF.